The 32 T cell receptor beta chains given below trace back to one sample, sequenced in a study of blood T cells in healthy people across ages. The use of a sample-barcoded 5' primer and a J-beta primer mix characterized a second PCR of roughly 6 to 11 cycles. TCRdb redid the calling of the 5' RACE reads with MiXCR, one entry per CDR3 protein. The sample lists roughly 700,000 distinct CDR3 sequences, around 45% occurring once. Material for sequencing was blood. All receptors come from an older woman in good health.

The chain has TRBV28 and TRBJ2-7; possible D gene TRBD1, 5 bases. CDR1 is MDHEN and CDR2 is SYDVKM in the germline V gene. With 10 bases removed from V and 4 bases from J, the gap between germline ends came to 17 bases. The CDR3 is 13 residues long. CDR3 in DNA: TGTGCCACCAACAGTATGGGGCCGTACGAGCAGTACTTC. This gives the protein CATNSMGPYEQYF. Looking up the rest from reference TRBV28 and TRBJ2-7 gives the full variable domain: DVKVTQSSRYLVKRTGEKVFLECVQDMDHENMFWYRQDPGLGLRLIYFSYDVKMKEKGDIPEGYSVSREKKERFSLILESASTNQTSMYLCATNSMGPYEQYFGPGTRLTVT.

The chain uses TRBV29-1 and TRBJ2-3, with 7 bases lining up with TRBD2. The length of the CDR3 is 15 residues. V was pared by 6 bases and J by 3 bases, with 12 bases of the junction left unmatched. Germline lookup yields CDR1 SQVTM and CDR2 ANQGSEA. CDR3 nucleotides: TGCAGCGTCTCAGGTGGGCGGGAGAGAACAGATACGCAGTATTTT. Translating it yields CSVSGGRERTDTQYF.

The CDR3 here is CASSQTSGLSSYEQYF. The CDR3, as DNA: TGTGCCAGCAGCCAGACTAGCGGTCTCAGCTCCTACGAGCAGTACTTC. This chain joins TRBV4-2 and TRBJ2-7, with 9 positions matching TRBD2. The trim removed 3 bases at V and 0 bases at J, leaving 6 bases unmatched. The CDR3 runs 16 residues. Germline V gives CDR1 LGHNA, CDR2 YNFKEQ.

This sequence joins TRBV5-1 and TRBJ2-4; 10 bases map to TRBD1. V lost 4 bases and J lost 7; bases outside the gene matches: 5. CDR1 and CDR2 from the germline V gene are SGHRS and YFSETQ. CDR3 size: 14 residues. CDR3 residues: CASSGTDRGNIQYF. The CDR3 nucleotides are TGCGCCAGCAGCGGTACGGACAGGGGGAACATTCAGTACTTC.

The chain has TRBV25-1 and TRBJ2-1, with D possibly being TRBD1 (6 bases). Germline-derived CDR1 and CDR2 are MGHDK and SYGVNS. Trimming removed 3 bases from V and 10 bases from J, with 13 bases in between. The CDR3 loop spans 13 amino acids. CDR3 in amino acids: CASSDGERGEQFF. For the CDR3, the DNA is TGTGCCAGCAGTGACGGGGAAAGGGGGGAGCAGTTCTTC. Full variable domain (remainder filled in from reference TRBV25-1 and TRBJ2-1): EADIYQTPRYLVIGTGKKITLECSQTMGHDKMYWYQQDPGMELHLIHYSYGVNSTEKGDLSSESTVSRIRTEHFPLTLESARPSHTSQYLCASSDGERGEQFFGPGTRLTVL.

The rearrangement uses TRBV20-1 and TRBJ2-1; no firm D call. Per germline, CDR1 DFQATT and CDR2 SNEGSKA (reference sequence). Deletions cut 7 bases from V and 4 bases from J, with 20 bases between. The CDR3 sequence is 15 residues long. This CDR3 is CSVRYRQVGYNEQFF. CDR3 sequence (DNA): TGCAGTGTACGCTATCGGCAGGTGGGGTACAATGAGCAGTTCTTC.

V is TRBV9 and J is TRBJ1-6; D is ambiguous. Trimming cost V 2 bases and J 5 bases, with 5 bases left between them. The CDR3 contains 13 residues. Germline lookup yields CDR1 SGDLS and CDR2 YYNGEE. CDR3 nucleotides: TGTGCCAGCAGCGTGAAGAATAATTCACCCCTCCACTTT. Protein product: CASSVKNNSPLHF.

This clonotype was seen only a few times. V is TRBV3-1 and J is TRBJ2-1, with D maybe TRBD2 (5 bases). The germline V gene encodes CDR1 LGHDT and CDR2 YNNKEL (reference sequence). Trimming took 0 bases from V and 7 from J, leaving 16 bases between them. The CDR3 contains 16 residues. The CDR3 reads CASSQDLSGHTNEQFF. CDR3 DNA sequence: TGTGCCAGCAGCCAAGATCTAAGCGGCCATACGAATGAGCAGTTCTTC.

The J gene is TRBJ2-5, the V gene TRBV18, with D perhaps matching TRBD2 (6 bases). CDR1 is KGHSH and CDR2 is LQKENI in the germline V gene. This CDR3 is built from 17 residues. V was trimmed by 3 bases and J by 5 bases, leaving 22 bases between them. CDR3: CASSPLGGGGLGETQYF. CDR3 nucleotides: TGTGCCAGCTCACCTCTAGGTGGTGGAGGGCTGGGCGAGACCCAGTACTTC.

The V gene is TRBV5-1, the J gene TRBJ2-1; no definite D call. Between the trimmed V and J ends, which lost 4 bases and 4 bases, there was a span of 15 bases. Germline loops: CDR1 SGHRS, CDR2 YFSETQ. The CDR3 runs 15 residues. For the CDR3, the DNA is TGCGCCAGCAGCCAAGGACCTCCTGTTTACAATGAGCAGTTCTTC. Its translation: CASSQGPPVYNEQFF. The entire variable domain, with the rest obtained from reference TRBV5-1 and TRBJ2-1, is as follows: KAGVTQTPRYLIKTRGQQVTLSCSPISGHRSVSWYQQTPGQGLQFLFEYFSETQRNKGNFPGRFSGRQFSNSRSEMNVSTLELGDSALYLCASSQGPPVYNEQFFGPGTRLTVL.

The rearrangement joins TRBV13 to TRBJ2-7, with TRBD2 matching over 10 bases. CDR1 PRHDT and CDR2 FYEKMQ come from the germline V gene (reference sequence). The length of the CDR3 is 15 residues. Trimming cost V 5 bases and J 0 bases; bases outside gene matches: 4. CDR3 region: CASSAGTSDSYEQYF. The DNA for the CDR3 is TGTGCCAGCAGCGCCGGGACTAGCGACTCCTACGAGCAGTACTTC.

V and J are TRBV10-3 and TRBJ2-7; no reliable D call. Per the germline V gene, CDR1 is ENHRY and CDR2 is SYGVKD. The germline V and J ends were trimmed by 6 bases and 7 bases, with 16 bases remaining between them. This CDR3 is built from 13 residues. Here the CDR3 DNA reads TGTGCCATCAGGGATAGACCCTTCGGGGAGCAGTACTTC. It is translated as CAIRDRPFGEQYF.

This clonotype was seen only a few times. This chain joins TRBV20-1 and TRBJ2-3; 10 bases map to TRBD2. The V segment lost 6 bases and the J segment 3 bases; nucleotides outside the gene matches: 9. The CDR3 loop spans 15 amino acids. Germline-derived CDR1 and CDR2 are DFQATT and SNEGSKA (reference sequence). The CDR3 DNA reads TGCAGTGCGGGACAAGCGGGAGGGCCGACAGATACGCAGTATTTT. This gives the protein CSAGQAGGPTDTQYF.

There are a few counts of this clonotype. The V gene is TRBV10-3, the J gene TRBJ2-7, with TRBD2 identical over 8 bases. The CDR3 runs to 14 residues. Germline V gene sequence: CDR1 ENHRY, CDR2 SYGVKD. The V segment lost 8 bases and the J segment 0 bases; nucleotides outside the gene matches: 6. CDR3 sequence (DNA): TGTGCCATCCGTAGCGGGACGCTCTCCTACGAGCAGTACTTC. This encodes CAIRSGTLSYEQYF.

The rearrangement links TRBV7-9 to TRBJ2-7; D may match TRBD1 or TRBD2 (5 bases each). The DNA end is a closer match to TRBJ2-5, so the J assignment may be wrong. The length of the CDR3 is 15 residues. The germline V gene encodes CDR1 SEHNR and CDR2 FQNEAQ (reference sequence). Here the CDR3 DNA reads TGTGCCAGCAGCTTAGAGCAGGGACGAGGGGAGACCCAGTACTTC. Residues: CASSLEQGRGETQYF.

The V call is TRBV30, the J call TRBJ1-1, with D unresolved. CDR3 length: 11 amino acids. Trimming stripped 2 bases from V and 6 bases from J, with 7 bases between. The germline gives CDR1 GTSNPN, CDR2 SVGIG (reference sequence). The CDR3 sequence: CAWSYTAEAFF. The CDR3 nucleotides read TGTGCCTGGAGTTATACGGCTGAAGCTTTCTTT.

This clonotype was seen a handful of times. In DNA form, the CDR3 reads TGCAGTGCCCGCGACAGGGTGGGGAATGAAAAACTGTTTTTT. As protein: CSARDRVGNEKLFF. J is TRBJ1-4 and V is TRBV20-1; TRBD1 agrees at 7 bases. Trimming removed 6 bases from V and 5 bases from J; junction bases left unmatched: 9. This CDR3 comprises 14 residues. Germline loops: CDR1 DFQATT, CDR2 SNEGSKA (reference sequence).

This clonotype was picked up many times. The CDR3 is CASSLMGGPYEQYF. CDR3 nucleotides: TGTGCCAGCAGCTTAATGGGAGGCCCCTACGAGCAGTACTTC. J is TRBJ2-7 and V is TRBV7-2; weak D call: TRBD2 (6 bases). V lost 2 bases and J lost 2, with 10 bases in between. Germline V gene lookup returns CDR1 SGHTA and CDR2 FQGNSA. This CDR3 spans 14 amino acids.

This clonotype has ten or more counts. CDR3 sequence reads: CSARERRIAGATNEQYF. The CDR3 bases are TGCAGTGCTAGAGAAAGACGGATAGCGGGAGCTACCAATGAGCAGTACTTC. This rearrangement joins TRBV20-1 to TRBJ2-7, with 9 nucleotides matching TRBD2. Germline V gene data show CDR1 as DFQATT and CDR2 as SNEGSKA (reference sequence). CDR3 size: 17 residues. V was pared by 0 bases and J by 7 bases, with 16 bases of the junction left unmatched.

This clonotype was picked up a small number of times. This chain links TRBV4-3 with TRBJ1-4; D is unresolved. This CDR3 region has 17 residues. The V gene's germline CDR1 is LGHNA and CDR2 YSLEER. V dropped 1 base and J dropped 0 bases, with 12 bases sitting between them. Written as DNA, the CDR3 is TGCGCCAGCAGCCAAGTTCGCGTAGAGACAACTAATGAAAAACTGTTTTTT. Encoded protein: CASSQVRVETTNEKLFF.

This sequence joins TRBV7-8 and TRBJ2-7; D is perhaps TRBD2 (6 bases). CDR3 length: 13 residues. CDR1 SGHVS and CDR2 FQNEAQ come from the germline V gene. V gave up 5 bases and J gave up 7 bases, with 15 bases separating them. CDR3 sequence: CASSLRLVDEQYF. The CDR3 nucleotides are TGTGCCAGCAGCCTAAGACTAGTCGATGAGCAGTACTTC.

This sequence joins TRBV7-2 and TRBJ2-5; no firm D call. Germline loops: CDR1 SGHTA, CDR2 FQGNSA. The germline V and J ends were trimmed by 5 bases and 1 base, with 11 bases remaining between them. The CDR3 is 14 amino acids. In DNA form, the CDR3 reads TGTGCCAGCAGCCCCGTTTCATCCCAAGAGACCCAGTACTTC. This translates into CASSPVSSQETQYF.

The chain couples TRBV29-1 to TRBJ1-4; a weak D match, TRBD1 (5 bases). V lost 6 bases to trimming and J lost 3 bases, with 11 bases between them. The germline V gene has CDR1 SQVTM and CDR2 ANQGSEA. There are 13 residues in the CDR3. CDR3 in amino acids: CSVKGESNEKLFF. DNA for the CDR3: TGCAGCGTGAAAGGGGAATCTAATGAAAAACTGTTTTTT.

This clonotype was recorded once. This rearrangement joins TRBV6-6 to TRBJ2-3, with 8 positions matching TRBD1. From germline, CDR1 is MNHNY and CDR2 SVGAGI (reference sequence). Unmatched junction bases numbered 11, after V lost 8 bases and J lost 1 base. CDR3 length equals 16 residues. The DNA for the CDR3 is TGTGCCAGCCAACCATTACCGGGACAGGGCACAGATACGCAGTATTTT. Translated, it gives CASQPLPGQGTDTQYF.

The chain has TRBV27 and TRBJ2-5; D is unresolved. V gave up 6 bases and J gave up 5 bases, with 19 bases separating them. The length of the CDR3 is 15 residues. From germline, CDR1 is MNHEY and CDR2 SMNVEV (reference sequence). The CDR3, as DNA: TGTGCCAGCAGCTCCCTCTGGGGTCAGGTGGAGACCCAGTACTTC. Translated, it gives CASSSLWGQVETQYF.

The J gene is TRBJ1-1, the V gene TRBV5-1; perhaps TRBD1 as D (6 bases). From germline, CDR1 is SGHRS and CDR2 YFSETQ. Trimming stripped 0 bases from V and 5 bases from J, with 14 bases between. The CDR3 spans 15 residues. The CDR3 DNA reads TGCGCCAGCAGCTTGGGTTGGGGGGCCGGAACTGAAGCTTTCTTT. This encodes CASSLGWGAGTEAFF.

The chain joins TRBV29-1 to TRBJ2-5; perhaps D is TRBD1 or TRBD2 (6 bases each). The DNA matches TRBJ2-7 better at its end, which makes the J call doubtful. The CDR3 is 16 amino acids. CDR1 is SQVTM, CDR2 ANQGSEA, per germline. CDR3 residues: CSVSEGGRGPPCEQYF. CDR3 nucleotide sequence: TGCAGCGTCTCCGAAGGGGGACGGGGGCCTCCTTGCGAGCAGTACTTC.

About this clonotype: One junction end disagrees with the germline gene, perhaps due to a read error. The chain combines TRBV28 with TRBJ2-7, with D tentatively TRBD1 or TRBD2 (5 bases each). Germline V gives CDR1 MDHEN, CDR2 SYDVKM. The CDR3 has 15 residues. CDR3 DNA sequence: TGTGCCTGCAGCCCCGGGACCGACTTCTCCTACGAGCAGTACTTC. Amino acid sequence: CACSPGTDFSYEQYF.

V gene TRBV28 combines with J gene TRBJ2-1; tentatively, D is TRBD1 (7 bases). The assigned J gene may be wrong: the sequence end matches TRBJ2-7 better. The CDR3 loop spans 14 amino acids. CDR1 is MDHEN and CDR2 is SYDVKM in the germline V gene. The CDR3 region has the DNA TGTGCCAGCGGACTACGACAGGGAGGCTACGAGCAGTACTTC. Protein product: CASGLRQGGYEQYF.

The count of this clonotype is one. The V call is TRBV20-1, the J call TRBJ2-1, with TRBD1 identical over 9 bases. The closer fit of TRBJ2-7 to the DNA end suggests the J call may be wrong. Germline-derived CDR1 and CDR2 are DFQATT and SNEGSKA (reference sequence). The CDR3 is made up of 15 amino acids. CDR3 in amino acids: CSAYQSGTGKNEQYF. The CDR3 DNA is TGCAGTGCTTACCAATCCGGGACAGGGAAAAACGAGCAGTACTTC.

This clonotype appeared many times. The rearrangement joins TRBV4-3 to TRBJ1-2; perhaps TRBD1 as D (5 bases). V dropped 0 bases and J dropped 6 bases, with 23 bases sitting between them. Per the germline V gene, CDR1 is LGHNA and CDR2 is YSLEER. The CDR3 has 18 amino acids. The CDR3 DNA sequence: TGCGCCAGCAGCCAAGACTTCGCGGCTGTGGGCAGGGAGCATGGCTACACCTTC. Its translation is CASSQDFAAVGREHGYTF.

In this sample, this clonotype turned up a few times. The chain is built from TRBV3-1 and TRBJ2-3, with D possibly matching TRBD1 (5 bases). V gave up 5 bases and J gave up 0 bases, with 18 bases separating them. The CDR3 runs 17 residues. Germline-derived CDR1 and CDR2 are LGHDT and YNNKEL (reference sequence). This CDR3 is CASSSHQRTTSTDTQYF. CDR3 bases: TGTGCCAGCAGCTCTCACCAAAGGACAACTAGCACAGATACGCAGTATTTT.